Listed below are T cell receptor beta chains from one sample, sequenced in a study of shared clonotypes between healthy human individuals. Here immunoSEQ multiplex PCR was the method, and the copy in TCRdb shows in-frame clones only, minus some. This sample has 2 million or so clones, with over 85% found just once. Sample: naive CD8+ T cells sorted from blood. These TCRs come from a man aged 18 to 30 in good health. Both conserved end residues are part of each CDR3. The order of the fields is D gene, V gene, clone size, J gene, CDR3 DNA, CDR3 protein. D genes are given only for firm matches. A row's size may be missing; if present it is once, few, many or a size class.

d_call: NA
v_call: TRBV7-9
clone_size: once
j_call: TRBJ1-2
cdr3_nt: TGTGCCAGCAGCGGGGGACAACTCTATGGCTACACCTTC
cdr3_aa: CASSGGQLYGYTF

d_call: TRBD1
v_call: TRBV2
clone_size: NA
j_call: TRBJ2-7
cdr3_nt: TGTGCCAGCGGAGGACAGGGGGCCTACGAGCAGTACTTC
cdr3_aa: CASGGQGAYEQYF

d_call: TRBD1
v_call: TRBV28
clone_size: NA
j_call: TRBJ2-2
cdr3_nt: TGTGCCAGCCGCGGGACAGGAGACACCGGGGAGCTGTTTTTT
cdr3_aa: CASRGTGDTGELFF

d_call: NA
v_call: TRBV15
clone_size: once
j_call: TRBJ2-7
cdr3_nt: TGTGCCACCAGCAACCCTCGGGGAAAGTCCTCCTACGAGCAGTACTTC
cdr3_aa: CATSNPRGKSSYEQYF

d_call: NA
v_call: TRBV15
clone_size: NA
j_call: TRBJ2-5
cdr3_nt: TGTGCCACCAGCAGAGTACACAACCAAGAGACCCAGTACTTC
cdr3_aa: CATSRVHNQETQYF

d_call: NA
v_call: TRBV7-9
clone_size: NA
j_call: TRBJ2-6
cdr3_nt: TGTGCCAGCTACGGCGTAGATGGGGCCAACGTCCTGACTTTC
cdr3_aa: CASYGVDGANVLTF

d_call: NA
v_call: TRBV29-1
clone_size: NA
j_call: TRBJ1-1
cdr3_nt: TGCAGCGTTGAAACCGAGAACACTGAAGCTTTCTTT
cdr3_aa: CSVETENTEAFF

d_call: TRBD1
v_call: TRBV27
clone_size: NA
j_call: TRBJ1-1
cdr3_nt: TGTGCCAGCAGTTTATGGCAGGGGGCTATGAACACTGAAGCTTTCTTT
cdr3_aa: CASSLWQGAMNTEAFF

d_call: NA
v_call: TRBV18
clone_size: NA
j_call: TRBJ2-1
cdr3_nt: TGTGCCAGCTCACCACAACCCCTGCAGGGCAGCTCCTACAATGAGCAGTTCTTC
cdr3_aa: CASSPQPLQGSSYNEQFF

d_call: NA
v_call: TRBV27
clone_size: NA
j_call: TRBJ1-5
cdr3_nt: TGTGCCAGCAGTTTACTTCAGAAGCCCCAGCATTTT
cdr3_aa: CASSLLQKPQHF

d_call: NA
v_call: TRBV5-5
clone_size: NA
j_call: TRBJ2-1
cdr3_nt: TGTGCCAGCAGCTTGGACTACAATGAGCAGTTCTTC
cdr3_aa: CASSLDYNEQFF

d_call: NA
v_call: TRBV13
clone_size: NA
j_call: TRBJ1-2
cdr3_nt: TGTGCCAGCAGCCCTTCTTCGGGGCAGGGACCAGAAAACTATGGCTACACCTTC
cdr3_aa: CASSPSSGQGPENYGYTF

d_call: NA
v_call: TRBV25-1
clone_size: NA
j_call: TRBJ1-1
cdr3_nt: TGTGCCAGCAGTGTCGGGGAGGCGAACACTGAAGCTTTCTTT
cdr3_aa: CASSVGEANTEAFF

d_call: NA
v_call: TRBV19
clone_size: NA
j_call: TRBJ1-2
cdr3_nt: TGTGCCAGTAGTATAGAGGGGGCGGTTGGCTACACCTTC
cdr3_aa: CASSIEGAVGYTF

d_call: NA
v_call: TRBV7-3
clone_size: NA
j_call: TRBJ2-5
cdr3_nt: TGTGCCAGCAGCCCGAGGACAGAAGAGACCCAGTACTTC
cdr3_aa: CASSPRTEETQYF

d_call: NA
v_call: TRBV4-3
clone_size: NA
j_call: TRBJ2-2
cdr3_nt: TGCGCCAGCAGCCAAGATTATTTCCGAGGGACCGGGGAGCTGTTTTTT
cdr3_aa: CASSQDYFRGTGELFF

d_call: TRBD2
v_call: TRBV10-3
clone_size: NA
j_call: TRBJ2-7
cdr3_nt: TGTGCCATCAGTGAGTCGGTAGCGGGGGCTTACGAGCAGTACTTC
cdr3_aa: CAISESVAGAYEQYF

d_call: NA
v_call: TRBV11-1
clone_size: NA
j_call: TRBJ2-3
cdr3_nt: TGTGCCAGCAGCCCAGGACCGGATCGGTACACAGATACGCAGTATTTT
cdr3_aa: CASSPGPDRYTDTQYF

d_call: NA
v_call: TRBV5-1
clone_size: NA
j_call: TRBJ1-1
cdr3_nt: TGCGCCAGCAGCTTGTCAAACACTGAAGCTTTCTTT
cdr3_aa: CASSLSNTEAFF

d_call: TRBD2
v_call: TRBV10-3
clone_size: once
j_call: TRBJ2-7
cdr3_nt: TGTGCCATCAGTGAGTCGGCTAGCGGGAGGAGGAACGAGCAGTACTTC
cdr3_aa: CAISESASGRRNEQYF

d_call: TRBD2
v_call: TRBV30
clone_size: NA
j_call: TRBJ2-3
cdr3_nt: TGTGCCTGGAGTGTACGAGGCTTAGGGGCGGGAGGTAGAGATACGCAGTATTTT
cdr3_aa: CAWSVRGLGAGGRDTQYF

d_call: TRBD2
v_call: TRBV2
clone_size: NA
j_call: TRBJ2-3
cdr3_nt: TGTGCCGGGTCTAGCGGGGGGGACACAGATACGCAGTATTTT
cdr3_aa: CAGSSGGDTDTQYF

d_call: TRBD1
v_call: TRBV25-1
clone_size: NA
j_call: TRBJ1-1
cdr3_nt: TGTGCCAGCAGTGAACGGACAGGGGGGGAATTCATGAACACTGAAGCTTTCTTT
cdr3_aa: CASSERTGGEFMNTEAFF

d_call: NA
v_call: TRBV7-9
clone_size: once
j_call: TRBJ1-2
cdr3_nt: TGTGCCAGCAGCCCAGGACCTTTCCCTATCTATGGCTACACCTTC
cdr3_aa: CASSPGPFPIYGYTF

d_call: TRBD2
v_call: TRBV27
clone_size: NA
j_call: TRBJ2-2
cdr3_nt: TGTGCCAGCAGTTTTATTCCCGGGAGGGCCGCCGGGGAGCTGTTTTTT
cdr3_aa: CASSFIPGRAAGELFF

d_call: NA
v_call: TRBV7-9
clone_size: NA
j_call: TRBJ2-3
cdr3_nt: TGTGCCAGCAGCTTAGAGGTGACCGCTAAAGGACGGCTAACAGATACGCAGTATTTT
cdr3_aa: CASSLEVTAKGRLTDTQYF

d_call: TRBD2
v_call: TRBV5-4
clone_size: NA
j_call: TRBJ2-2
cdr3_nt: TGTGCCAGCAGCTTCGGGACTAGCGGGAGGGCCCCGAACACCGGGGAGCTGTTTTTT
cdr3_aa: CASSFGTSGRAPNTGELFF

d_call: NA
v_call: TRBV7-8
clone_size: NA
j_call: TRBJ1-5
cdr3_nt: TGTGCCAGCGTATTTGGGCCCGGGAATCAGCCCCAGCATTTT
cdr3_aa: CASVFGPGNQPQHF

d_call: NA
v_call: TRBV5-6
clone_size: NA
j_call: TRBJ1-5
cdr3_nt: TGTGCCAGCAGCTTGCGTTATAGGGAGCCCCAGCATTTT
cdr3_aa: CASSLRYREPQHF

d_call: TRBD2
v_call: TRBV10-3
clone_size: NA
j_call: TRBJ2-7
cdr3_nt: TGTGCCATCAGTGAGGGTCTAGCGGGGAACACCTACGAGCAGTACTTC
cdr3_aa: CAISEGLAGNTYEQYF

d_call: NA
v_call: TRBV13
clone_size: NA
j_call: TRBJ1-1
cdr3_nt: TGTGCCAGCAGCTTATTCAGTGACCTCCACACTGAAGCTTTCTTT
cdr3_aa: CASSLFSDLHTEAFF

d_call: NA
v_call: TRBV30
clone_size: NA
j_call: TRBJ2-3
cdr3_nt: TGTGCCTGGAGTGTATTGGGCAGCACAGATACGCAGTATTTT
cdr3_aa: CAWSVLGSTDTQYF

d_call: NA
v_call: TRBV5-1
clone_size: NA
j_call: TRBJ2-5
cdr3_nt: TGCGCCAGCAGCCCCTTTTGGAGGCCGGAGACCCAGTACTTC
cdr3_aa: CASSPFWRPETQYF

d_call: NA
v_call: TRBV29-1
clone_size: NA
j_call: TRBJ2-5
cdr3_nt: TGCAGCGTGAGGCGGGAAAATCAAGAGACCCAGTACTTC
cdr3_aa: CSVRRENQETQYF

d_call: NA
v_call: TRBV10-2
clone_size: NA
j_call: TRBJ1-6
cdr3_nt: TGCGCCAGCAGTGATTGGCCGGGCGGGAATTCACCCCTCCACTTT
cdr3_aa: CASSDWPGGNSPLHF

d_call: TRBD2
v_call: TRBV5-1
clone_size: NA
j_call: TRBJ2-7
cdr3_nt: TGCGCCAGCAGCTTGGGTGCTAGCGGGAGCTACGAGCAGTACTTC
cdr3_aa: CASSLGASGSYEQYF

d_call: NA
v_call: TRBV11-2
clone_size: NA
j_call: TRBJ2-7
cdr3_nt: TGTGCCAGCACCCTCACTAAAAACGGTGAGCAGTACTTC
cdr3_aa: CASTLTKNGEQYF

d_call: NA
v_call: TRBV6-1
clone_size: NA
j_call: TRBJ1-2
cdr3_nt: TGTGCCACCCCCAAAAATTGGACGGGGCCGGGTGGCTACACCTTC
cdr3_aa: CATPKNWTGPGGYTF

d_call: TRBD1
v_call: TRBV13
clone_size: NA
j_call: TRBJ2-7
cdr3_nt: TGTGCCAGCAGCTCCGGGACAGGGGCTGTCGAGCAGTACTTC
cdr3_aa: CASSSGTGAVEQYF

d_call: NA
v_call: TRBV27
clone_size: NA
j_call: TRBJ2-2
cdr3_nt: TGTGCCAGCAGCCAGGGGACCGGGACCTTATTGGGGGAGCTGTTTTTT
cdr3_aa: CASSQGTGTLLGELFF

d_call: TRBD1
v_call: TRBV7-9
clone_size: NA
j_call: TRBJ2-7
cdr3_nt: TGTGCCAGCAGCTTACTAGGGGGCGACGAGCAGTACTTC
cdr3_aa: CASSLLGGDEQYF